A selection of T cell receptor beta chains follows, all from one sample in a study of chemoradiotherapy in HPV16-positive cancers. The data were produced by immunoSEQ multiplex PCR, yet TCRdb's version contains in-frame clones alone and is incomplete. The sample contains about 2,800 clones, about 88% of which appear only once. This sample comprised tumor tissue, obtained from a patient who underwent chemoradiotherapy. The receptors were gathered from a human donor with HPV-associated anogenital cancer. The CDR3 runs from the conserved cysteine through the conserved F or W. A D gene is named only where the DNA matches it firmly. Clone size appears in some rows only: once, few, many, or a class for an expanded clone.

v_call	d_call	j_call	clone_size	cdr3_aa	cdr3_nt
TRBV29-1	TRBD1	TRBJ2-7	-	CSVEGQDYEQYF	TGCAGCGTTGAGGGACAGGACTACGAGCAGTACTTC
TRBV28	-	TRBJ2-1	-	CASSRDPSSYEQFF	TGTGCCAGCAGTCGGGACCCCTCTAGCTATGAGCAGTTCTTC
TRBV10-1	-	TRBJ2-3	few	CASKGSTDTQYF	TGCGCCAGCAAAGGGAGCACAGATACGCAGTATTTT
TRBV5-5	-	TRBJ2-5	once	CASSLGARQETQYF	TGTGCCAGCAGCTTGGGGGCTAGACAAGAGACCCAGTACTTC
TRBV4-3	-	TRBJ2-7	-	CASSQEWGTYEQYF	TGCGCCAGCAGCCAAGAGTGGGGGACCTACGAGCAGTACTTC
TRBV6-1	TRBD1	TRBJ2-7	-	CASSWTGELGEQYF	TGTGCCAGCTCCTGGACAGGGGAGTTAGGCGAGCAGTACTTC
TRBV5-1	TRBD2	TRBJ2-3	-	CASSLRASGNTDTQYF	TGCGCCAGCAGCTTGCGGGCTAGCGGGAACACAGATACGCAGTATTTT
TRBV27	-	TRBJ2-7	-	CASSFRGTWGAAYEQYF	TGTGCCAGCAGTTTTAGGGGCACATGGGGGGCCGCCTACGAGCAGTACTTC
TRBV7-2	-	TRBJ2-2	-	CASSLMRLKNTGELFF	TGTGCCAGCAGCTTAATGCGCCTGAAGAACACCGGGGAGCTGTTTTTT
TRBV2	TRBD2	TRBJ2-3	-	CAPSVGLGLPDTQYF	TGTGCCCCTAGTGTGGGACTAGGGCTCCCAGATACGCAGTATTTT
TRBV7-3	TRBD1	TRBJ2-7	-	CASSFQTGEAYEQYF	TGTGCCAGCAGCTTCCAGACAGGGGAGGCCTACGAGCAGTACTTC
TRBV4-1	TRBD2	TRBJ2-5	-	CASSGLAGLQETQYF	TGCGCCAGCAGCGGACTAGCGGGGCTACAAGAGACCCAGTACTTC
TRBV4-3	-	TRBJ1-1	-	CASSARGANTEAFF	TGCGCCAGCAGCGCCCGCGGGGCGAACACTGAAGCTTTCTTT
TRBV9	TRBD2	TRBJ2-3	few	CASSLMGLQADTQYF	TGTGCCAGCAGCCTTATGGGACTACAGGCAGATACGCAGTATTTT
TRBV29-1	TRBD2	TRBJ2-3	-	CSVEGGLAERLSTDTQYF	TGCAGCGTTGAAGGGGGTCTAGCGGAGCGCTTAAGCACAGATACGCAGTATTTT
TRBV4-2	-	TRBJ2-7	-	CASSQENRPGGEQYF	TGTGCCAGCAGCCAAGAAAACCGGCCAGGCGGCGAGCAGTACTTC
TRBV5-1	TRBD2	TRBJ2-2	few	CASSPAPTSGGIGTGELFF	TGCGCCAGCAGCCCCGCCCCCACTAGCGGGGGGATCGGGACCGGGGAGCTGTTTTTT
TRBV13	-	TRBJ1-4	-	CASSSPGQENEKLFF	TGTGCCAGCAGCTCGCCCGGACAAGAAAATGAAAAACTGTTTTTT
TRBV9	-	TRBJ2-5	-	CASSARGTVGGETQYF	TGTGCCAGCAGCGCCCGGGGGACAGTGGGGGGGGAGACCCAGTACTTC
TRBV5-1	-	TRBJ1-1	-	CASSLGVNTEAFF	TGCGCCAGCAGCTTGGGGGTGAACACTGAAGCTTTCTTT
TRBV29-1	TRBD2	TRBJ2-1	-	CSVEGGSGSTEQFF	TGCAGCGTTGAAGGCGGGAGCGGCTCAACTGAGCAGTTCTTC
TRBV9	TRBD1	TRBJ2-2	-	CASSPQTGVTGELFF	TGTGCCAGCAGCCCACAGACAGGGGTGACCGGGGAGCTGTTTTTT
TRBV28	TRBD1	TRBJ1-5	-	CASSLTTGTGKNQPQHF	TGTGCCAGCAGTCTTACCACCGGGACAGGGAAGAATCAGCCCCAGCATTTT
TRBV5-1	-	TRBJ2-1	-	CASSLEGLYHNEQFF	TGCGCCAGCAGCTTGGAGGGACTCTACCACAATGAGCAGTTCTTC
TRBV7-3	-	TRBJ2-2	-	CASSLYRDTGELFF	TGTGCCAGCAGCTTATACCGGGACACCGGGGAGCTGTTTTTT
TRBV9	-	TRBJ2-2	-	CASSVGQPVRVGGELFF	TGTGCCAGCAGCGTAGGTCAACCCGTTAGGGTTGGCGGGGAGCTGTTTTTT
TRBV28	TRBD2	TRBJ2-2	-	CASRGGGDSANTGELFF	TGTGCCAGCAGAGGCGGGGGGGATAGTGCGAACACCGGGGAGCTGTTTTTT
TRBV30	-	TRBJ1-2	-	CAFYRNYGYTF	TGTGCCTTTTATCGCAACTATGGCTACACCTTC
TRBV6-1	-	TRBJ2-3	-	CASSDPLTDTQYF	TGTGCCAGCAGTGACCCCTTGACAGATACGCAGTATTTT
TRBV28	-	TRBJ2-7	-	CASSSDYEQYF	TGTGCCAGCAGTTCAGATTACGAGCAGTACTTC
TRBV14	-	TRBJ1-4	-	CASSRTTGFNEKLFF	TGTGCCAGCAGCCGCACTACAGGGTTTAATGAAAAACTGTTTTTT
TRBV18	TRBD1	TRBJ1-5	-	CASSPQGADQPQHF	TGTGCCAGCTCACCACAGGGGGCGGATCAGCCCCAGCATTTT
TRBV5-4	-	TRBJ2-5	-	CASRPEVGWETQYF	TGTGCCAGCAGACCCGAGGTGGGTTGGGAGACCCAGTACTTC
TRBV7-2	-	TRBJ1-3	-	CASSLADTSGNTIYF	TGTGCCAGCAGCTTAGCCGACACCTCTGGAAACACCATATATTTT
TRBV29-1	-	TRBJ2-1	-	CSVDRGQLAGNEQFF	TGCAGCGTTGACAGGGGCCAGCTAGCCGGGAATGAGCAGTTCTTC
TRBV7-9	-	TRBJ1-4	few	CASSSTGLATNEKLFF	TGTGCCAGCAGCTCAACGGGCCTTGCAACTAATGAAAAACTGTTTTTT
TRBV23-1	-	TRBJ2-1	once	CASSQSGPGTRPNEQFF	TGCGCCAGCAGTCAATCAGGGCCCGGGACAAGACCCAATGAGCAGTTCTTC
TRBV19	-	TRBJ2-5	-	CASSGGAGKETQYF	TGTGCCAGTAGCGGGGGTGCGGGGAAAGAGACCCAGTACTTC
TRBV7-8	-	TRBJ1-6	-	CASSSYNSPLHF	TGTGCCAGCAGTTCCTATAATTCACCCCTCCACTTT
TRBV7-2	TRBD1	TRBJ2-7	-	CASSSSRDRVRDEQYF	TGTGCCAGCAGCTCGTCCCGGGACAGGGTCCGAGACGAGCAGTACTTC
TRBV29-1	TRBD1	TRBJ2-3	-	CSVSGQGSTDTQYF	TGCAGCGTTTCAGGACAGGGGTCCACAGATACGCAGTATTTT
TRBV6-1	-	TRBJ1-2	-	CASSEYIGDKGYTF	TGTGCCAGCAGTGAATATATAGGGGATAAAGGCTACACCTTC
TRBV28	-	TRBJ2-2	-	CASSLRLSSQGDTGELFF	TGTGCCAGCAGTTTGCGTCTCTCGTCTCAGGGAGACACCGGGGAGCTGTTTTTT
TRBV5-1	TRBD1	TRBJ1-4	-	CASSSGGQNEKLFF	TGCGCCAGCAGCTCAGGGGGCCAAAATGAAAAACTGTTTTTT
TRBV30	-	TRBJ2-4	-	CAWSVSTGPAKNIQYF	TGTGCCTGGAGTGTGAGTACAGGTCCGGCCAAAAACATTCAGTACTTC
TRBV6-5	-	TRBJ1-4	-	CASSYSGPRSEKLFF	TGTGCCAGCAGTTACTCCGGGCCCAGGTCTGAAAAACTGTTTTTT
TRBV30	-	TRBJ2-1	-	CAWSGPGEVHEQFF	TGTGCCTGGAGTGGCCCAGGGGAGGTGCATGAGCAGTTCTTC
TRBV4-1	TRBD2	TRBJ2-5	-	CASSQTAGVQETQYF	TGCGCCAGCAGCCAGACAGCGGGGGTACAAGAGACCCAGTACTTC
TRBV27	TRBD1	TRBJ2-6	once	CASSRTGGGNAGANVLTF	TGTGCCAGCAGTCGCACAGGGGGCGGGAATGCTGGGGCCAACGTCCTGACTTTC
TRBV5-1	TRBD1	TRBJ2-1	-	CASSPVRDSDYNEQFF	TGCGCCAGCAGCCCGGTACGGGACAGTGACTACAATGAGCAGTTCTTC
TRBV11-2	TRBD2	TRBJ2-7	-	CASSKLAGESYEQYF	TGTGCCAGCAGTAAACTAGCGGGAGAGTCCTACGAGCAGTACTTC
TRBV28	-	TRBJ1-2	-	CATGTSNYGYTF	TGTGCCACGGGGACGTCTAACTATGGCTACACCTTC
TRBV7-2	-	TRBJ2-3	-	CASSSGVTDTQYF	TGTGCCAGCAGCTCAGGGGTCACAGATACGCAGTATTTT
TRBV18	-	TRBJ2-3	-	CASSPFAQGSDTQYF	TGTGCCAGCTCACCCTTCGCCCAGGGTTCAGATACGCAGTATTTT
TRBV19	TRBD1	TRBJ2-7	few	CASARDRTGEQYF	TGTGCCAGCGCCCGGGACAGGACGGGGGAGCAGTACTTC
TRBV11-3	TRBD2	TRBJ2-3	-	CASSPGTSGRTDTQYF	TGTGCCAGCAGCCCCGGGACTAGCGGGAGGACAGATACGCAGTATTTT
TRBV27	TRBD1	TRBJ1-2	-	CASSLNRDREYGYTF	TGTGCCAGCAGTCTAAACCGGGACAGGGAGTATGGCTACACCTTC
TRBV7-3	TRBD1	TRBJ1-2	-	CASSQTGGEYGYTF	TGTGCCAGCAGTCAGACAGGGGGCGAATATGGCTACACCTTC
TRBV27	TRBD2	TRBJ2-7	-	CASRWTSIPYEQYF	TGTGCCAGCAGATGGACTAGTATTCCCTACGAGCAGTACTTC